A selection of T cell receptor beta chains follows, all from one sample in a study of post-analysis software for immune sequencing data. TCRdb re-derived calls from the PCR reads in MiXCR, one entry per CDR3 protein. Of fewer than 850,000 distinct CDR3 sequences detected, around 27% appear once; the ten largest clones hold around 0.56%. Sequencing was performed on blood. Receptors originate from a girl aged 5 to 17 with multiple sclerosis. Both conserved end residues are part of each CDR3. A D gene is named only where the DNA matches it firmly. Only part of the rows carry a size: once, few, many, or a class if the clone is expanded.

abundance,len,v_gene,j_gene,d_gene,CDR3aa,CDR3nt
few,20,TRBV28,TRBJ2-3,NA,CASSFLLLPGGGPKLDTQYF,TGTGCCAGCAGTTTTCTTTTGCTACCCGGGGGAGGTCCTAAGTTAGATACGCAGTATTTT
few,12,TRBV12-5,TRBJ2-3,NA,CASAPGGDTQYF,TGTGCTAGTGCCCCCGGAGGAGATACGCAGTATTTT
few,15,TRBV15,TRBJ2-1,TRBD2,CATSIGLALYNEQFF,TGTGCCACCAGCATTGGACTAGCACTTTACAATGAGCAGTTCTTC
few,16,TRBV7-2,TRBJ2-1,TRBD2,CASSSAGLASGDEQFF,TGTGCCAGCAGCTCCGCGGGACTAGCCTCCGGGGATGAGCAGTTCTTC
few,15,TRBV7-8,TRBJ2-4,TRBD2,CASSWELAAKNIQYF,TGTGCCAGCAGCTGGGAACTAGCGGCCAAAAACATTCAGTACTTC
NA,16,TRBV10-3,TRBJ1-5,NA,CAISESRQFVSHPQHF,TGTGCCATCAGTGAGTCCCGTCAGTTCGTCAGTCACCCCCAGCATTTT
NA,12,TRBV29-1,TRBJ2-7,TRBD2,CSGTSGGYEQYF,TGCAGCGGGACTAGCGGAGGCTACGAGCAGTACTTC
NA,17,TRBV11-1,TRBJ2-3,TRBD1,CASSLDAGTGGTDTQYF,TGTGCCAGCAGCTTAGACGCCGGGACAGGGGGCACAGATACGCAGTATTTT
NA,14,TRBV5-1,TRBJ1-6,NA,CASSLAGVHSPLHF,TGCGCCAGCAGCTTGGCAGGGGTGCATTCACCCCTCCACTTT
NA,15,TRBV20-1,TRBJ2-3,TRBD2,CSARASGRATDTQYF,TGCAGTGCTAGAGCTAGCGGGAGGGCCACAGATACGCAGTATTTT
NA,15,TRBV28,TRBJ1-2,NA,CVSSFLAVQAYGYTF,TGTGTCAGCAGTTTTCTCGCGGTGCAGGCCTATGGCTACACCTTC
few,16,TRBV12-3/TRBV12-4,TRBJ1-5,NA,CASSEQGSWSNQPQHF,TGTGCCAGCAGCGAACAGGGTTCTTGGAGCAATCAGCCCCAGCATTTT
NA,14,TRBV12-3/TRBV12-4,TRBJ2-3,TRBD1,CASTQTGGLDTQYF,TGTGCCAGCACCCAGACAGGGGGGTTAGATACGCAGTATTTT
few,21,TRBV6-5,TRBJ2-6,TRBD1,CASSSSRTGGRYASGANVLTF,TGTGCCAGCAGTTCATCGAGGACAGGAGGTAGATATGCCTCTGGGGCCAACGTCCTGACTTTC
NA,16,TRBV7-2,TRBJ2-1,TRBD2,CASGSFGGGTYNEQFF,TGTGCCAGCGGCTCATTCGGGGGGGGGACCTACAATGAGCAGTTCTTC
many,14,TRBV28,TRBJ2-1,TRBD1,CASSKARVGQKQFF,TGTGCCAGCAGCAAGGCGAGAGTGGGACAGAAACAGTTCTTC
NA,13,TRBV7-2,TRBJ2-7,NA,CASRDTGLYEQYF,TGTGCCAGCAGGGATACAGGGCTCTACGAGCAGTACTTC
NA,8,TRBV7-9,TRBJ1-2,NA,CVGGGYTF,TGCGTGGGGGGGGGCTACACCTTC
NA,13,TRBV29-1,TRBJ2-7,NA,CGARGRELGEQYF,TGCGGCGCCAGGGGCAGGGAATTAGGGGAGCAGTACTTC
few,12,TRBV28,TRBJ2-1,TRBD2,CASSPWGGEQFF,TGTGCCAGCAGTCCCTGGGGGGGTGAGCAGTTCTTC
few,16,TRBV6-2/TRBV6-3,TRBJ2-1,TRBD2,CASSYPLAGVRNEQFF,TGTGCCAGCAGTTACCCTTTGGCGGGGGTCCGGAATGAGCAGTTCTTC
many,13,TRBV4-3,TRBJ2-7,TRBD1,CASSQDGTGVEYF,TGCGCCAGCAGCCAAGATGGGACAGGGGTGGAGTACTTC
few,15,TRBV5-5,TRBJ2-3,NA,CASSPAGWGTDTQYF,TGTGCCAGCAGCCCGGCCGGTTGGGGCACAGATACGCAGTATTTT
few,14,TRBV7-2,TRBJ2-7,TRBD2,CAGSSGLAVPEQYF,TGTGCCGGCAGCTCAGGACTAGCGGTCCCCGAGCAGTACTTC
NA,13,TRBV5-4,TRBJ2-7,NA,CASSSDPTYEQYF,TGTGCCAGCAGCTCGGACCCCACCTACGAGCAGTACTTC
NA,15,TRBV20-1,TRBJ1-6,NA,CSAESDSGTVSPLHF,TGCAGTGCGGAATCGGACAGCGGGACCGTATCACCCCTCCACTTT
few,13,TRBV12-3/TRBV12-4,TRBJ1-5,NA,CASSIRQDQPQHF,TGTGCCAGCAGTATAAGACAGGATCAGCCCCAGCATTTT
NA,14,TRBV6-5,TRBJ2-3,NA,CASSYIAPTDTQYF,TGTGCCAGCAGTTACATAGCGCCCACAGATACGCAGTATTTT
NA,14,TRBV25-1,TRBJ2-7,TRBD1,CASSSRTGLYEQYF,TGTGCCAGCTCCTCGAGGACAGGGCTCTACGAGCAGTACTTC
few,15,TRBV5-1,TRBJ2-1,NA,CASSSGLSLHNEQFF,TGCGCCAGCAGCTCGGGCCTATCCTTACACAATGAGCAGTTCTTC
few,16,TRBV20-1,TRBJ2-1,NA,CSAKTGRRTTYNEQFF,TGCAGTGCAAAGACAGGACGTCGAACGACCTACAATGAGCAGTTCTTC
few,15,TRBV4-1,TRBJ2-3,NA,CASSQAPTVGDTQYF,TGCGCCAGCAGCCAAGCCCCGACAGTTGGTGATACGCAGTATTTT
NA,15,TRBV12-3/TRBV12-4,TRBJ1-1,NA,CASTLTGGVNTEAFF,TGTGCCAGCACCCTGACGGGGGGCGTGAACACTGAAGCTTTCTTT
NA,17,TRBV5-4,TRBJ2-6,TRBD1,CASSPRDRGFGANVLTF,TGTGCCAGCAGCCCACGGGACAGGGGGTTTGGGGCCAACGTCCTGACTTTC
NA,16,TRBV5-1,TRBJ2-5,NA,CASSLPRGSLQETQYF,TGCGCCAGCAGCCTCCCCAGGGGCAGTCTCCAAGAGACCCAGTACTTC
NA,12,TRBV29-1,TRBJ2-1,NA,CSVEQGGNEQFF,TGCAGCGTTGAGCAGGGGGGCAATGAGCAGTTCTTC
once,15,TRBV5-8,TRBJ2-1,NA,CASSPGFSDYNEQFF,TGTGCCAGCAGCCCCGGGTTTTCGGACTACAATGAGCAGTTCTTC
NA,15,TRBV5-1,TRBJ1-2,TRBD1,CASSLGDRGIGGYTF,TGCGCCAGCAGCTTGGGGGACAGGGGCATCGGTGGCTACACCTTC
NA,13,TRBV29-1,TRBJ2-3,TRBD1,CSARTGPTDTQYF,TGCAGCGCTCGGACAGGGCCAACAGATACGCAGTATTTT
few,12,TRBV6-1,TRBJ1-2,NA,CASREDGYGYTF,TGTGCCAGTCGGGAGGATGGCTATGGCTACACCTTC
NA,15,TRBV15,TRBJ2-7,TRBD1,CATSRGQGASYEQYF,TGTGCCACCAGCAGGGGACAGGGGGCTTCCTACGAGCAGTACTTC
NA,15,TRBV12-3/TRBV12-4,TRBJ2-3,TRBD2,CASKSLAGWTDAQYF,TGTGCCAGCAAGTCACTAGCGGGTTGGACAGATGCGCAGTATTTT
few,13,TRBV5-1,TRBJ2-3,NA,CASSLIGEDTQYF,TGCGCCAGCAGCTTGATCGGGGAAGATACGCAGTATTTT
NA,12,TRBV7-9,TRBJ2-3,NA,CASSRHLDTQYF,TGTGCCAGCAGCCGACACCTCGATACGCAGTATTTT
NA,14,TRBV5-5,TRBJ2-1,TRBD2,CASGTSGAYNEQFF,TGTGCCAGTGGGACTAGCGGGGCCTACAATGAGCAGTTCTTC
NA,15,TRBV29-1,TRBJ1-2,TRBD1,CSVDTGAASNYGCTF,TGCAGCGTTGATACAGGGGCCGCATCTAACTATGGCTGCACCTTC
NA,13,TRBV12-3/TRBV12-4,TRBJ1-5,NA,CASSGLLGQPQHF,TGTGCCAGCAGCGGCCTTCTGGGTCAGCCCCAGCATTTT
few,15,TRBV2,TRBJ1-5,NA,CASSEDSQDYQPQHF,TGTGCCAGCAGTGAAGACTCGCAGGACTATCAGCCCCAGCATTTT
few,15,TRBV9,TRBJ2-1,NA,CASSRGVVEGNEQFF,TGTGCCAGCAGCAGAGGGGTAGTAGAGGGCAATGAGCAGTTCTTC
NA,15,TRBV12-3/TRBV12-4,TRBJ1-4,NA,CASSLAARSNEKLFF,TGTGCCAGCAGTTTAGCGGCCCGATCTAATGAAAAACTGTTTTTT
NA,19,TRBV28,TRBJ2-4,TRBD2,CASSYMGIGGGGFKNIQYF,TGTGCCAGCAGTTATATGGGTATTGGCGGGGGGGGATTCAAAAACATTCAGTACTTC
many,13,TRBV20-1,TRBJ2-3,NA,CSAGRLGMDTQYF,TGCAGTGCTGGACGTCTGGGGATGGATACGCAGTATTTT
few,12,TRBV12-5,TRBJ1-1,NA,CASGLRANEAFF,TGTGCTAGTGGGTTGCGGGCAAATGAAGCTTTCTTT
NA,14,TRBV12-3/TRBV12-4,TRBJ2-1,NA,CASSLWGVDNEQFF,TGTGCCAGCAGTCTTTGGGGTGTGGACAATGAGCAGTTCTTC